What follows are 9 T cell receptor beta chains derived from one specimen sequenced in a study of Graves' ophthalmopathy and Graves' hyperthyroidism. TCR beta CDR3 amplification used RNA transcripts. HTBI primers were used in a first-round RT-PCR, which preceded a second-round multiplex PCR. Each CDR3 protein gets one entry after TCRdb re-called the multiplex PCR reads with MiXCR. This sample has about 390,000 distinct CDR3 sequences, with about 16% found just once. The specimen sequenced was peripheral blood. The origin of the receptors is a woman aged 18 to 35 with stable Graves' hyperthyroidism.

There are many counts of this clonotype. The chain uses TRBV12-3 or TRBV12-4 and TRBJ1-5; 7 bases map to TRBD1. The J segment lost 6 bases and the V segment lost 4 bases, leaving 15 bases of the junction unmatched. CDR3 length: 17 amino acids. This chain's CDR3 is CASSSYRTGRMGQPQHF. In nucleotides, the CDR3 is TGTGCCAGCAGTTCCTACCGGACAGGCCGGATGGGTCAGCCCCAGCATTTT.

This clonotype appeared many times. This chain joins TRBV3-1 and TRBJ1-2; D might be TRBD1 (6 bases). With 1 base removed from V and 2 bases from J, the gap between germline ends came to 11 bases. The length of the CDR3 is 15 residues. Germline V gene sequence: CDR1 LGHDT, CDR2 YNNKEL (reference sequence). This CDR3 reads CASSQGPGANYGYTF. The CDR3 DNA reads TGTGCCAGCAGCCAAGGGCCGGGGGCGAACTATGGCTACACCTTC. Drawing the rest from reference TRBV3-1 and TRBJ1-2, the complete variable domain is DTAVSQTPKYLVTQMGNDKSIKCEQNLGHDTMYWYKQDSKKFLKIMFSYNNKELIINETVPNRFSPKSPDKAHLNLHINSLELGDSAVYFCASSQGPGANYGYTFGSGTRLTVV.

J is TRBJ2-5 and V is TRBV3-1; D is unclear. Trimming cost V 4 bases and J 4 bases, with 16 bases left between them. Germline CDR1 is LGHDT and CDR2 is YNNKEL (reference sequence). The CDR3 sequence is 15 residues long. The CDR3: CASSLYSPPGETQYF. As DNA, the CDR3 is TGTGCCAGCAGCCTCTATAGCCCACCGGGAGAGACCCAGTACTTC.

The rearrangement uses TRBV29-1 and TRBJ1-1; D gene ambiguous. From germline, CDR1 is SQVTM and CDR2 ANQGSEA. V lost 5 bases and J lost 1, with 11 bases in between. CDR3 length: 13 amino acids. CDR3 coding DNA: TGCAGCGTTCACCATGGCCAGAACACTGAAGCTTTCTTT. This gives the protein CSVHHGQNTEAFF.

The chain uses TRBV12-5 and TRBJ2-5; D is unclear. The CDR3 extends over 16 amino acids. Trimming removed 4 bases from V and 3 bases from J, with 18 bases in between. The germline gives CDR1 LGHNT, CDR2 FRNRAP. CDR3 sequence: CASGSPPRSWEETQYF. The DNA for the CDR3 is TGTGCTAGTGGTTCTCCTCCCCGGTCATGGGAAGAGACCCAGTACTTC.

This clonotype was picked up many times. V usage is TRBV6-5 and J usage is TRBJ2-7; D is possibly TRBD1 (6 bases). V lost 5 bases to trimming and J lost 4 bases, with 15 bases between them. Germline V gene data show CDR1 as MNHEY and CDR2 as SVGAGI. The CDR3 contains 14 residues. The chain's CDR3 is CASSLTPGAYEQYF. The CDR3 bases are TGTGCCAGCAGTCTCACCCCAGGGGCGTACGAGCAGTACTTC.

V gene TRBV5-1 combines with J gene TRBJ2-5, with D hard to call. The V end was cut by 0 bases, the J end by 5 bases, with 8 bases between. This CDR3 is 13 amino acids long. Germline-derived CDR1 and CDR2 are SGHRS and YFSETQ. The CDR3 here is CASSLGLEETQYF. The CDR3 nucleotides read TGCGCCAGCAGCTTGGGGCTAGAGGAGACCCAGTACTTC.

The sample holds many counts of this clonotype. The chain employs TRBV7-8 and TRBJ1-6, with TRBD1 matching over 9 bases. Germline values: CDR1 SGHVS, CDR2 FQNEAQ. The CDR3 totals 16 residues. Trimming removed 5 bases from V and 10 bases from J; junction bases left unmatched: 12. The CDR3 DNA reads TGTGCCAGCAGCACCCGGACAGGGGATTACGGATCACCCCTCCACTTT. This translates into CASSTRTGDYGSPLHF.

This clonotype has just a few counts. The CDR3 protein is CASSSAQGGAETQYF. The CDR3 DNA reads as TGCGCCAGCAGCTCGGCTCAGGGTGGGGCAGAGACCCAGTACTTC. The chain recombines TRBV5-1 with TRBJ2-5; possibly TRBD1 for D (5 bases). There are 15 residues in the CDR3. CDR1 SGHRS and CDR2 YFSETQ come from the germline V gene. V was cut by 3 bases and J by 4 bases, with 16 bases left in between.